This entry lists 10 T cell receptor beta chains sequenced from one sample in a study of cytomegalovirus exposure and HLA in healthy donors. PCR employed 60 Vbeta and 13 Jbeta primers. TCRdb keeps only in-frame clones here, not all; method: immunoSEQ multiplex PCR. This table holds about 88,000 clones, 70% to 90% found once. Sequencing was done on a sample of PBMCs. The receptors originated from a man younger than 35 in good health and CMV-seronegative.

V gene TRBV5-1 combines with J gene TRBJ1-6; TRBD1 agrees at 10 bases. Trimming took 0 bases from V and 7 from J; bases not matched to a gene: 13. This CDR3 contains 19 residues. Germline V lookup: CDR1 SGHRS, CDR2 YFSETQ. The CDR3 spells CASSLEGQGSEIQNSPLHF. The CDR3 DNA follows: TGCGCCAGCAGCTTGGAGGGACAGGGGTCAGAAATCCAGAATTCACCCCTCCACTTT. Combining the CDR3 with reference TRBV5-1 and TRBJ1-6 gives the whole variable domain KAGVTQTPRYLIKTRGQQVTLSCSPISGHRSVSWYQQTPGQGLQFLFEYFSETQRNKGNFPGRFSGRQFSNSRSEMNVSTLELGDSALYLCASSLEGQGSEIQNSPLHFGNGTRLTVT.

A single count supports this clone. The DNA of the CDR3 is TGTGCCTGGGTTCAGGGGGACACCATATATTTT. It encodes CAWVQGDTIYF. This chain connects TRBV30 to TRBJ1-3; TRBD1 matches 7 bases. The V and J ends lost 5 bases and 8 bases, in that order; junction bases with no gene match: 3. Germline V lookup: CDR1 GTSNPN, CDR2 SVGIG (reference sequence). The CDR3 loop spans 11 amino acids.

The V call is TRBV28, the J call TRBJ1-5, with 8 bases fitting TRBD1. The CDR3 runs 15 residues. V shed 7 bases and J 6 bases; nucleotides not matched to a gene: 11. CDR1 and CDR2 (germline): MDHEN, SYDVKM. The CDR3 loop reads CASTNGQGESQPQHF. As DNA, the CDR3 is TGTGCCAGCACTAACGGACAGGGCGAAAGTCAGCCCCAGCATTTT.

The V gene is TRBV29-1, the J gene TRBJ2-7; TRBD1 agrees at 9 bases. The CDR3 totals 12 residues. The V gene end was trimmed by 0 bases and the J gene end by 11 bases; junction bases not matched to a gene: 5. CDR1 SQVTM and CDR2 ANQGSEA come from the germline V gene. Here the CDR3 reads CSVEENRGREYF. The CDR3 DNA is TGCAGCGTTGAAGAGAACAGGGGGCGTGAGTACTTC.

J is TRBJ2-5 and V is TRBV4-2, with 11 bases aligning to TRBD2. CDR3 length equals 18 residues. V was clipped by 4 bases and J by 4 bases; unmatched bases: 14. Looked up from germline, CDR1 is LGHNA and CDR2 is YNFKEQ. The CDR3 coding sequence is TGTGCCAGCAGCCGAGGACATAGCGGGAGGGCCGTGGCAGAGACCCAGTACTTC. It specifies CASSRGHSGRAVAETQYF.

The V and J genes are TRBV4-2 and TRBJ2-7, with 9 positions matching TRBD2. Germline trimming cut 3 bases from V and 1 base from J; bases unmatched to any gene: 4. The CDR3 is 15 amino acids. Per the germline V gene, CDR1 is LGHNA and CDR2 is YNFKEQ. CDR3 sequence (DNA): TGTGCCAGCAGCCAGTCTAGCGGGAATTCCTACGAGCAGTACTTC. This gives the protein CASSQSSGNSYEQYF.

CDR3 sequence (DNA): TGTGCCAGCAACAAGGGACTAGCGGGAGTAGATACGCAGTATTTT. It codes for CASNKGLAGVDTQYF. The genes are TRBV7-2 and TRBJ2-3; TRBD2 matches at 14 bases. The ends lost 7 bases at V and 5 bases at J; junction bases unmatched: 5. Germline V gene data show CDR1 as SGHTA and CDR2 as FQGNSA. CDR3 length equals 15 residues.

The chain recombines TRBV9 with TRBJ2-2; the match to TRBD2 covers 11 bases. Per the germline V gene, CDR1 is SGDLS and CDR2 is YYNGEE. CDR3 size: 19 residues. V shed 3 bases and J 6 bases; nucleotides not matched to a gene: 16. The CDR3, as DNA: TGTGCCAGCAGCGAGCCCGGACTAGCGGGCCCTCTGGGCCCCGGGGAGCTGTTTTTT. Amino acids: CASSEPGLAGPLGPGELFF.

The gene calls are TRBV5-1 and TRBJ1-1, with 8 bases identical to TRBD1. This CDR3 region has 14 residues. Germline loops: CDR1 SGHRS, CDR2 YFSETQ. Unmatched junction bases numbered 7, after V lost 4 bases and J lost 5 bases. CDR3 sequence (DNA): TGCGCCAGCAGCCCAGCCACAGGGGGGACTGAAGCTTTCTTT. Protein: CASSPATGGTEAFF. The full variable domain, its missing parts supplied by reference TRBV5-1 and TRBJ1-1, is KAGVTQTPRYLIKTRGQQVTLSCSPISGHRSVSWYQQTPGQGLQFLFEYFSETQRNKGNFPGRFSGRQFSNSRSEMNVSTLELGDSALYLCASSPATGGTEAFFGQGTRLTVV.

The chain has TRBV28 and TRBJ1-3; D may be TRBD1 (5 bases). CDR1 is MDHEN, CDR2 SYDVKM, per germline. The CDR3 covers 15 residues. Trimming took 0 bases from V and 6 from J, leaving 12 bases between them. CDR3 nucleotide sequence: TGTGCCAGCAGTTTATGGTCAGGGTACGAAAACACCATATATTTT. The encoded protein is CASSLWSGYENTIYF.